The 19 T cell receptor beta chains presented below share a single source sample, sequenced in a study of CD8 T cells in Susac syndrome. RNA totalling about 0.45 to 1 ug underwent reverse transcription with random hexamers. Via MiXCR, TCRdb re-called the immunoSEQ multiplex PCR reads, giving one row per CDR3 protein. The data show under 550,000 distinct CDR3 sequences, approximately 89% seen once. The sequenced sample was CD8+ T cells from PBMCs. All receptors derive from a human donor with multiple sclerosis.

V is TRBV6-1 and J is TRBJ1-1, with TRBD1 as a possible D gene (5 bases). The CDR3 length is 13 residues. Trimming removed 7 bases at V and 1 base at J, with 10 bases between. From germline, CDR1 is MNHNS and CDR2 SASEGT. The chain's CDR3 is CASKTGGNTEAFF. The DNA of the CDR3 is TGTGCCAGCAAAACCGGGGGGAACACTGAAGCTTTCTTT.

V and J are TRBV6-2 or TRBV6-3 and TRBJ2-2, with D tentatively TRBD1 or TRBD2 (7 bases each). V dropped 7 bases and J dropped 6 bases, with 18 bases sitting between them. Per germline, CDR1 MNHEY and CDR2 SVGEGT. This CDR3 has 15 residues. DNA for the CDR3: TGTGCCAGCACCCCAGGGGGGGCGGATTCCGGGGAGCTGTTTTTT. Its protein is CASTPGGADSGELFF.

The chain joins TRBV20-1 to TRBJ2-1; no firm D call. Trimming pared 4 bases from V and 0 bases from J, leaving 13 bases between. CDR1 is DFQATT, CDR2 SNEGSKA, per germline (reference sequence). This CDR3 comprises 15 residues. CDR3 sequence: CSAKLTPDSYNEQFF. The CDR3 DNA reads TGCAGTGCTAAACTAACTCCTGACTCCTACAATGAGCAGTTCTTC.

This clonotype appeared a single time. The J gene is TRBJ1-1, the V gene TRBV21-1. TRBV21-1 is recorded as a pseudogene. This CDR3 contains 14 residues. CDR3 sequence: CASNGRTPNTEAFF. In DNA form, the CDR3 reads TGTGCCAGCAATGGGAGGACGCCGAACACTGAAGCTTTCTTT.

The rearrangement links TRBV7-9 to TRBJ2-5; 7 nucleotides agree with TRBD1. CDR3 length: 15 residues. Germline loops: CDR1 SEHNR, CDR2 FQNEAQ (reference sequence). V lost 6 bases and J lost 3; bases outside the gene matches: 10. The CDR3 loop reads CASSPPGQKKETQYF. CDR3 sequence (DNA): TGTGCCAGCAGTCCTCCGGGACAGAAAAAAGAGACCCAGTACTTC.

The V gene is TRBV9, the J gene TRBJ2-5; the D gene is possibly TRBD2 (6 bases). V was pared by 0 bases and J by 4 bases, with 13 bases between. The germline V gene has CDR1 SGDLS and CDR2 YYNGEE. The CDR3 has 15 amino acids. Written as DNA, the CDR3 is TGTGCCAGCAGCGTAGAACTGGAGGGTGGAGAGACCCAGTACTTC. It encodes CASSVELEGGETQYF.

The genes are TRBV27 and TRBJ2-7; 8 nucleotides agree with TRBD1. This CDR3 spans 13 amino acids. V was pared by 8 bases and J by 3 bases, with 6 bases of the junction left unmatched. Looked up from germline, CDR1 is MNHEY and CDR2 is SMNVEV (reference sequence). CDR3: CASCQGALYEQYF. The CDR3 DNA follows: TGTGCCAGCTGCCAGGGGGCCCTCTACGAGCAGTACTTC.

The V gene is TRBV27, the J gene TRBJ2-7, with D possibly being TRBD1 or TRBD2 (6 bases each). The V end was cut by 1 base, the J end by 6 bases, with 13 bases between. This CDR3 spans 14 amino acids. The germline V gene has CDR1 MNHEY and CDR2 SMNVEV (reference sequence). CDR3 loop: CASSLLGGSGEQYF. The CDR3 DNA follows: TGTGCCAGCAGTTTATTGGGGGGCTCGGGCGAGCAGTACTTC.

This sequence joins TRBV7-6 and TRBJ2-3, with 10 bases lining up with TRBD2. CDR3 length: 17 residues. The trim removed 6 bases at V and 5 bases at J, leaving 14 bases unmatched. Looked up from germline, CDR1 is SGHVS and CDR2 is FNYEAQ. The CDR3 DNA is TGTGCCAGCAGAGAAAGAGCGGGAGGGCCGGGCGGAGATACGCAGTATTTT. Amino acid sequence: CASRERAGGPGGDTQYF.

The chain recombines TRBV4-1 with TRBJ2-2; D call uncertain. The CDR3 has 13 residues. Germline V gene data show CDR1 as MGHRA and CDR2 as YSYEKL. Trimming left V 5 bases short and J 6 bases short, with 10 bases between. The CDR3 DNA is TGCGCCAGCAGCGGGGTTGTAGCCGGGGAGCTGTTTTTT. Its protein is CASSGVVAGELFF.

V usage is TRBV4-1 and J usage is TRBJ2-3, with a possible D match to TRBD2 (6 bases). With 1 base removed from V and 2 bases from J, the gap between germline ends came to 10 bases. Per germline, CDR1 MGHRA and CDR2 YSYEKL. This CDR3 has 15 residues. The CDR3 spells CASSQVWEVTDTQYF. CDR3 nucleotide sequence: TGCGCCAGCAGCCAAGTGTGGGAGGTCACAGATACGCAGTATTTT.

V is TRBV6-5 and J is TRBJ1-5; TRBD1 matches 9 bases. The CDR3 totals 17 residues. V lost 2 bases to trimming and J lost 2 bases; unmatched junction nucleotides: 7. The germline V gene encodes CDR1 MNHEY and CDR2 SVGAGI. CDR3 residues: CASSYPKQGAGNQPQHF. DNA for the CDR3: TGTGCCAGCAGTTACCCCAAACAGGGGGCAGGCAATCAGCCCCAGCATTTT.

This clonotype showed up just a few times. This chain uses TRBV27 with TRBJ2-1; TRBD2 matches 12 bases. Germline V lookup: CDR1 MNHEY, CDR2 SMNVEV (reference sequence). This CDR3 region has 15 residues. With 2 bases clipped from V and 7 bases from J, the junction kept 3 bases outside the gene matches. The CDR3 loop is CASSLLAGGVNEQFF. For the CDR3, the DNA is TGTGCCAGCAGTTTACTAGCGGGAGGGGTTAATGAGCAGTTCTTC.

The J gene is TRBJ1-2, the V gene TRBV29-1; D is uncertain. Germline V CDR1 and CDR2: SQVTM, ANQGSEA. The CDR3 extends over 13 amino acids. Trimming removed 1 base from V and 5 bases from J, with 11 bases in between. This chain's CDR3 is CSVEGQRTYGYTF. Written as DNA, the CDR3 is TGCAGCGTTGAAGGCCAGAGGACTTATGGCTACACCTTC.

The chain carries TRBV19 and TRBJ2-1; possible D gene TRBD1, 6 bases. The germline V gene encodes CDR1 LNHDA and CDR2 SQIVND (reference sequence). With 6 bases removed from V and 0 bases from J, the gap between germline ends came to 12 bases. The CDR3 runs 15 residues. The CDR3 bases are TGTGCCAGTAGGGATTTGGACAGCTCCTACAATGAGCAGTTCTTC. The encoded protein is CASRDLDSSYNEQFF.

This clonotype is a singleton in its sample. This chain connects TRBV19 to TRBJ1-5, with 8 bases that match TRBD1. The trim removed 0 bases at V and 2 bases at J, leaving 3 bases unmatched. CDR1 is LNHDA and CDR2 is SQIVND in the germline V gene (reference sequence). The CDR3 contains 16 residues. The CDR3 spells CASSIDETGGNQPQHF. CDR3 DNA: TGTGCCAGTAGTATAGACGAGACAGGGGGCAATCAGCCCCAGCATTTT.

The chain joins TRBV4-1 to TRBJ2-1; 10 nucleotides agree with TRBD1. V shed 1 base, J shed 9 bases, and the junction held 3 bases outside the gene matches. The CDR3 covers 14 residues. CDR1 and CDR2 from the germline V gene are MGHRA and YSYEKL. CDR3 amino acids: CASSQGQGAVEQFF. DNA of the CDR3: TGCGCCAGCAGCCAAGGACAGGGGGCGGTTGAGCAGTTCTTC.

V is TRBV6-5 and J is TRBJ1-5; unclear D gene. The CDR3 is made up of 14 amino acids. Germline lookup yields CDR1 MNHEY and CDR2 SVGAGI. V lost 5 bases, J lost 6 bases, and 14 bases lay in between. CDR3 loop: CASSPPGSGQPQHF. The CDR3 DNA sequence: TGTGCCAGCAGTCCTCCGGGATCGGGTCAGCCCCAGCATTTT.

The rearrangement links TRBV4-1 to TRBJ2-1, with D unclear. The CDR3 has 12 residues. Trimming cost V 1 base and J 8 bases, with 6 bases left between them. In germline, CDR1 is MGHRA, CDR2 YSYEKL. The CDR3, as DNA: TGCGCCAGCAGCCAAGTGGAGTATGAGCAGTTCTTC. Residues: CASSQVEYEQFF.